Listed below are T cell receptor beta chains from one sample, sequenced in a study of blood T cells in healthy people across ages. TCRdb called the 5' RACE reads again in MiXCR, with one record for every CDR3 protein. The sample lists more than 550,000 distinct CDR3 sequences; 22% were seen once. Sequenced: blood. The receptors derive from a man aged 70-80 years in good health. The CDR3 runs from the conserved cysteine through the conserved F or W. The order of the fields is V gene, clone size, D gene, J gene, CDR3 protein, CDR3 DNA. A D gene is named only where the DNA matches it firmly. The size of a clone is reported for some rows only, either as once, few or many, or as a class for expanded clones.

V: TRBV18
size: few
D: NA
J: TRBJ2-6
CDR3: CASSPNTVSGANVLTF
DNA: TGTGCCAGCTCACCCAACACAGTTTCTGGGGCCAACGTCCTGACTTTC

V: TRBV20-1
size: few
D: NA
J: TRBJ1-4
CDR3: CSARESGRRGEKLFF
DNA: TGCAGTGCTAGAGAATCTGGACGGAGGGGGGAAAAACTGTTTTTT

V: TRBV7-2
size: NA
D: NA
J: TRBJ1-4
CDR3: CASRYGEQPATNGKLFF
DNA: TGTGCCAGCAGATATGGTGAACAGCCAGCAACTAATGGAAAACTGTTTTTT

V: TRBV21-1
size: NA
D: NA
J: TRBJ2-3
CDR3: CASSPPYF
DNA: TGTGCCAGCAGCCCACCCTACTTT

V: TRBV28
size: NA
D: TRBD2
J: TRBJ2-3
CDR3: CASSWTSEDTQYF
DNA: TGTGCCAGCAGTTGGACTAGCGAGGATACGCAGTATTTT

V: TRBV14
size: few
D: TRBD2
J: TRBJ2-3
CDR3: CASSHLAGGTDTQYF
DNA: TGTGCCAGCAGCCATCTAGCGGGGGGCACAGATACGCAGTATTTT

V: TRBV2
size: few
D: TRBD2
J: TRBJ2-7
CDR3: CASSEWRGSSYEQYF
DNA: TGTGCCAGCAGTGAATGGCGGGGGAGCTCCTACGAGCAGTACTTC

V: TRBV6-5
size: NA
D: NA
J: TRBJ1-1
CDR3: CASIPGQGFGEAFF
DNA: TGTGCCAGCATCCCGGGGCAGGGTTTCGGTGAAGCTTTCTTT

V: TRBV20-1
size: NA
D: NA
J: TRBJ2-5
CDR3: CSASSGSGSQETQYF
DNA: TGCAGTGCTAGTAGTGGGTCGGGCAGCCAAGAGACCCAGTACTTC

V: TRBV10-3
size: few
D: NA
J: TRBJ1-2
CDR3: CAISDNRDYGYTF
DNA: TGCGCCATCAGTGACAACAGAGACTATGGCTACACCTTC

V: TRBV20-1
size: NA
D: TRBD2
J: TRBJ2-5
CDR3: CSANGLGTGGPGETQYF
DNA: TGCAGTGCTAACGGGCTAGGAACGGGAGGGCCCGGAGAGACCCAGTACTTC

V: TRBV6-2/TRBV6-3
size: few
D: NA
J: TRBJ1-3
CDR3: CASSYVGDTIYF
DNA: TGTGCCAGCAGTTACGTCGGGGACACCATATATTTT

V: TRBV20-1
size: few
D: TRBD1
J: TRBJ1-4
CDR3: CSAREHRGLREKLFF
DNA: TGCAGTGCTAGAGAACACAGGGGGCTGAGAGAAAAACTGTTTTTT

V: TRBV29-1
size: NA
D: TRBD1
J: TRBJ2-7
CDR3: CSVVSPDRGFYEQYF
DNA: TGCAGCGTTGTCTCCCCGGACAGGGGATTCTACGAGCAGTACTTC

V: TRBV3-1
size: NA
D: NA
J: TRBJ1-1
CDR3: CASSQDRSSRAFF
DNA: TGTGCCAGCAGCCAAGACCGTTCATCTAGAGCTTTCTTT

V: TRBV3-1
size: few
D: NA
J: TRBJ2-1
CDR3: CASSPQLAINEQFF
DNA: TGTGCCAGCAGCCCCCAGCTAGCGATCAATGAGCAGTTCTTC

V: TRBV19
size: NA
D: TRBD2
J: TRBJ2-5
CDR3: CASSTRLAGGPQCF
DNA: TGTGCCAGTAGTACTCGACTAGCGGGAGGGCCCCAGTGCTTC

V: TRBV6-6
size: NA
D: NA
J: TRBJ1-5
CDR3: CASSNTGPQHF
DNA: TGTGCCAGCAGTAACACCGGGCCCCAGCATTTT

V: TRBV6-5
size: NA
D: TRBD2
J: TRBJ2-3
CDR3: CASSPGGASTDTQYF
DNA: TGTGCCAGCAGCCCGGGGGGGGCGAGCACAGATACGCAGTATTTT

V: TRBV27
size: few
D: TRBD1
J: TRBJ1-5
CDR3: CASSSPTGKEQPQHF
DNA: TGTGCCAGCAGTTCCCCGACAGGGAAAGAACAGCCCCAGCATTTT

V: TRBV25-1
size: NA
D: NA
J: TRBJ1-1
CDR3: CASSEPGLDTEAFF
DNA: TGTGCCAGCAGTGAGCCGGGTCTGGACACTGAAGCTTTCTTT

V: TRBV28
size: NA
D: NA
J: TRBJ2-7
CDR3: CTSRSDRYEQYF
DNA: TGTACCAGCAGAAGCGACAGATACGAGCAGTACTTC

V: TRBV12-3/TRBV12-4
size: once
D: NA
J: TRBJ1-1
CDR3: CASSLMGAAEAFF
DNA: TGTGCCAGCAGTCTAATGGGGGCAGCTGAAGCTTTCTTT

V: TRBV6-2/TRBV6-3
size: few
D: NA
J: TRBJ2-1
CDR3: CASSYSKGSSYNEQFF
DNA: TGTGCCAGCAGTTACTCGAAAGGCAGCTCCTACAATGAGCAGTTCTTC

V: TRBV12-3/TRBV12-4
size: NA
D: TRBD1
J: TRBJ2-3
CDR3: CASSVGQTGTDTQYF
DNA: TGTGCCAGCAGTGTGGGACAGACGGGCACAGATACGCAGTATTTT

V: TRBV11-2
size: many
D: TRBD1
J: TRBJ1-1
CDR3: CASSPGGLTEAFF
DNA: TGTGCCAGCAGCCCAGGGGGCCTTACTGAAGCTTTCTTT

V: TRBV28
size: few
D: TRBD2
J: TRBJ2-7
CDR3: CASSWEGLGVYEQYF
DNA: TGTGCCAGCAGTTGGGAGGGACTAGGGGTCTACGAGCAGTACTTC

V: TRBV7-9
size: many
D: NA
J: TRBJ2-5
CDR3: CASSFGTSVETQYF
DNA: TGTGCCAGCAGCTTTGGGACGTCGGTGGAGACCCAGTACTTC

V: TRBV3-1
size: few
D: TRBD1
J: TRBJ2-3
CDR3: CASSPMRDRGLSTDTQYF
DNA: TGTGCCAGCAGCCCAATGAGGGACAGGGGGCTAAGCACAGATACGCAGTATTTT

V: TRBV18
size: many
D: NA
J: TRBJ1-2
CDR3: CASSPGANYGYTF
DNA: TGTGCCAGCTCACCAGGGGCGAACTATGGCTACACCTTC

V: TRBV5-1
size: NA
D: TRBD1
J: TRBJ1-6
CDR3: CASSLDRANSPLHF
DNA: TGCGCCAGCAGCCTTGACAGGGCTAATTCACCCCTCCACTTT

V: TRBV3-1
size: NA
D: TRBD2
J: TRBJ2-2
CDR3: CASSPRTSGRPNTGELFF
DNA: TGTGCCAGCAGCCCCCGGACTAGCGGGAGGCCCAACACCGGGGAGCTGTTTTTT

V: TRBV12-5
size: NA
D: NA
J: TRBJ2-2
CDR3: CASGFGFGQGDTGELFF
DNA: TGTGCTAGTGGTTTTGGCTTTGGCCAGGGTGACACCGGGGAGCTGTTTTTT

V: TRBV20-1
size: NA
D: TRBD2
J: TRBJ2-5
CDR3: CSAVAGVETQYF
DNA: TGCAGTGCCGTAGCGGGAGTAGAGACCCAGTACTTC

V: TRBV7-9
size: few
D: NA
J: TRBJ1-1
CDR3: CASSYGNTEAFF
DNA: TGTGCCAGCAGCTACGGGAACACTGAAGCTTTCTTT

V: TRBV5-1
size: NA
D: TRBD1
J: TRBJ1-1
CDR3: CASSLTRDRGFPEASF
DNA: TGCGCCAGCAGCTTGACGAGGGACAGGGGGTTTCCTGAAGCTTCCTTT